The rows below give T cell receptor beta chains drawn from one sample of a study of blood T cell repertoires in COVID-19. Using immunoSEQ multiplex PCR, the repertoire was profiled, and TCRdb retains in-frame clones only, with some absent. Among roughly 60,000 clones listed, approximately 82% were seen once. The sample taken for sequencing was peripheral blood. These receptors were collected from a man aged 55 to 69 with acute or convalescent COVID-19. Both conserved end residues are part of each CDR3. A D gene is named only where the DNA matches it firmly. Not all rows give a size; the values are once, few, many and, for expanded clones, a class.

J,V,size,D,DNA,CDR3
TRBJ2-1,TRBV5-6,-,TRBD2,TGTGCCAGCAGCTTGGGACTAGCGGGGGACAATGAGCAGTTCTTC,CASSLGLAGDNEQFF
TRBJ2-4,TRBV12-3/TRBV12-4,-,-,TGTGCCAGCAGTACCTCCGGCATTCAGTACTTC,CASSTSGIQYF
TRBJ1-2,TRBV18,-,TRBD1,TGTGCCAGCTCACCAAGACAGGGTGATGGCTACACCTTC,CASSPRQGDGYTF
TRBJ1-2,TRBV7-6,-,TRBD1,TGTGCCAGCAGCTTAGGGACAGGCGGTGGCTACACCTTC,CASSLGTGGGYTF
TRBJ1-4,TRBV12-3/TRBV12-4,-,-,TGTGCCAGCAGGCGACGGGGAAATGAAAAACTGTTTTTT,CASRRRGNEKLFF
TRBJ2-1,TRBV9,-,-,TGTGCCAGCAGCCCCGGGACTGCGGCAATCAATGAGCAGTTCTTC,CASSPGTAAINEQFF
TRBJ2-7,TRBV19,once,-,TGTGCCAGTAGTGAAGGACTCTCCTACGAGCAGTACTTC,CASSEGLSYEQYF
TRBJ1-2,TRBV30,once,TRBD1,TGTGCCTGGAGTGTATTTCGGGACAGTGTTGTTACCTTC,CAWSVFRDSVVTF
TRBJ2-3,TRBV5-3,once,TRBD2,TGTGCCAGAAGTTATAGCGGGGGGGAACTTTGGAAGCAGTATTTT,CARSYSGGELWKQYF
TRBJ1-2,TRBV5-4,-,-,TGTGCCAGCAGGGAGACAGCTAACTATGGCTACACCTTC,CASRETANYGYTF
TRBJ2-1,TRBV9,once,-,TGTGCCAGCAGCGCAAATCAGAATGAGCAGTTCTTC,CASSANQNEQFF
TRBJ1-2,TRBV27,-,TRBD1,TGTGCCAGCAGCCTGACAGGGGCCGGCTACACCTTC,CASSLTGAGYTF
TRBJ2-7,TRBV6-5,-,TRBD2,TGTGCCAGCATCTTAAAGTGGGGGGGTGGCTACGAGCAGTACTTC,CASILKWGGGYEQYF
TRBJ2-3,TRBV12-2,-,-,TGTGCAAATCTGAGCACAGATACGCAGTATTTT,CANLSTDTQYF
TRBJ2-7,TRBV30,few,-,TGTGCCTGGAGGAGGGACACCTACGAGCAGTACTTC,CAWRRDTYEQYF
TRBJ2-7,TRBV27,-,TRBD1,TGTGCCAGCAGTAGCCGACAGGGCTACGAGCAGTACTTC,CASSSRQGYEQYF
TRBJ1-2,TRBV19,-,-,TGTGCCAGTAGTATAGGCGGGGAGGGGTCGTCTAACTATGGCTACACCTTC,CASSIGGEGSSNYGYTF
TRBJ2-1,TRBV13,few,-,TGTGCCAGCAGCTCGAGTAGCTCCTACAATGAGCAGTTCTTC,CASSSSSSYNEQFF
TRBJ2-1,TRBV28,-,-,TGTGCCAGCAGTTTACCCTCGGGGGTCGGTGAGCAGTTCTTC,CASSLPSGVGEQFF
TRBJ1-2,TRBV7-9,-,-,TGTGCCAGCAGCTTAGCGAACCCGGCGGATGGCTACACCTTC,CASSLANPADGYTF
TRBJ2-7,TRBV7-8,-,TRBD1,TGTGCCAGCAGCCCCCGGACAGGGAACTACGAGCAGTACTTC,CASSPRTGNYEQYF
TRBJ2-2,TRBV7-8,-,TRBD2,TGTGCCAGCAGCTCTAGCGGGGGGGACACCGGGGAGCTGTTTTTT,CASSSSGGDTGELFF
TRBJ1-1,TRBV6-1,-,-,TGTGCCAGCAGTGAAGGACTCGTAATTATTTACCACACTGAAGCTTTCTTT,CASSEGLVIIYHTEAFF
TRBJ1-2,TRBV19,-,-,TGTGCCAGTAGTATACTGAACTATGGCTACACCTTC,CASSILNYGYTF
TRBJ1-2,TRBV6-5,-,-,TGTGCCAGCAGTTACTTTGGTAGTTATGGCTACACCTTC,CASSYFGSYGYTF
TRBJ2-7,TRBV4-1,once,-,TGCGCCAGCAGCCAGTTCGAGAGCGTCGATTACGAGCAGTACTTC,CASSQFESVDYEQYF
TRBJ1-2,TRBV19,-,TRBD1,TGTGCCAGTACCAAGCCGGGACAGGTCGTCTATGGCTACACCTTC,CASTKPGQVVYGYTF
TRBJ1-1,TRBV13,once,-,TGTGCCAGCAGCTTAACGGCAGGGAACACTGAAGCTTTCTTT,CASSLTAGNTEAFF
TRBJ1-5,TRBV2,-,TRBD1,TGTGCCAGCAGTTCCGGGACAGGGATTATTCAGCCCCAGCATTTT,CASSSGTGIIQPQHF
TRBJ1-5,TRBV30,-,-,TGTGCCTGGAGTGTACAAATAGGGGTTAAGCCCCAGCATTTT,CAWSVQIGVKPQHF
TRBJ2-2,TRBV19,-,-,TGTGCCAGTATTAAGGGGTCGAACACCGGGGAGCTGTTTTTT,CASIKGSNTGELFF
TRBJ1-1,TRBV18,-,TRBD1,TGTGCCAGCTCACCCGCTGAGGGGGCGCGTACTGAAGCTTTCTTT,CASSPAEGARTEAFF
TRBJ2-5,TRBV6-5,-,-,TGTGCCAGCAGTTACTCGCCGGGTTTGGAGACCCAGTACTTC,CASSYSPGLETQYF
TRBJ2-1,TRBV4-1,-,-,TGCGCCAGCAGCCAACCGAAGCGGGACAATGAGCAGTTCTTC,CASSQPKRDNEQFF
TRBJ1-4,TRBV5-1,-,TRBD1,TGCGCCAGCAGCTCACTCACTTGGACAGGGAATAATGAAAAACTGTTTTTT,CASSSLTWTGNNEKLFF
TRBJ1-1,TRBV7-9,-,-,TGTGCCAGCAGCCCTGAGCGGGCCGATGAAGCTTTCTTT,CASSPERADEAFF
TRBJ2-1,TRBV5-1,-,-,TGCGCCAGCAGCTTGGCCGAGGCTAGCTCCTACAATGAGCAGTTCTTC,CASSLAEASSYNEQFF
TRBJ1-1,TRBV28,-,-,TGTGCCAGCAAGAGGTCGGGCACTGAAGCTTTCTTT,CASKRSGTEAFF
TRBJ2-5,TRBV5-4,-,TRBD1,TGTGCCAGCAGCCTACGACAGGGAGAGACCCAGTACTTC,CASSLRQGETQYF
TRBJ2-7,TRBV6-1,-,-,TGTGCCAGCAGTGAAGCGCTTCGCGGGGTTCTCGGTTTC,CASSEALRGVLGF
TRBJ1-4,TRBV7-2,-,TRBD1,TGTGCCAGCAGCTTCAACAGGGGGCAAGAAAAACTGTTTTTT,CASSFNRGQEKLFF
TRBJ2-2,TRBV18,-,TRBD2,TGTGCCAGCTCACCGCGGGGGGCGAACACCGGGGAGCTGTTTTTT,CASSPRGANTGELFF
TRBJ2-7,TRBV7-3,few,TRBD1,TGTGCCAGCAGCTCGAAACGACCCCGGGACAGGGGCCCCTACGAGCAGTACTTC,CASSSKRPRDRGPYEQYF
TRBJ2-1,TRBV5-6,few,-,TGTGCCAGCAGCTTGGAGCTGGGGGCAGGCAATGAGCAGTTCTTC,CASSLELGAGNEQFF
TRBJ2-2,TRBV5-8,-,TRBD2,TGTGCCAGCAGCCCTTTTGCCCTAGCGGGGGGACACACCGGGGAGCTGTTTTTT,CASSPFALAGGHTGELFF
TRBJ2-1,TRBV7-2,many,TRBD2,TGTGCCAGCAGCCCGCTAGCGGGCCCCTACAATGAGCAGTTCTTC,CASSPLAGPYNEQFF
TRBJ2-1,TRBV7-2,-,TRBD2,TGTGCCAGCAGCTCTTGGGGGGGATCGGACAATGAGCAGTTCTTC,CASSSWGGSDNEQFF
TRBJ1-1,TRBV28,-,-,TGTGCCAGCACTCTAGACAGGACGTGGTCCACTGAAGCTTTCTTT,CASTLDRTWSTEAFF
TRBJ2-1,TRBV7-3,-,-,TGTGCCAGCAGCCCTGGGCAGACCTACAATGAGCAGTTCTTC,CASSPGQTYNEQFF
TRBJ1-3,TRBV6-5,-,-,TGTGCCAGCAGTTACACGGGCAGCGGCGGAAACACCATATATTTT,CASSYTGSGGNTIYF